This T cell receptor (beta chain) was recovered during a study of blood T cell repertoires in COVID-19. Authors' data handling: Amplification from reference gene primers served as the basis for estimated nucleated cell counts. Profiled with immunoSEQ multiplex PCR; TCRdb holds only in-frame clones, not every one. V and J calls and clone size are copied from that table; D and trimming were computed from the DNA. The table shows 200,000 to 300,000 clones, with roughly 86% occurring only once. V gave up 6 bases and J gave up 6 bases; unmatched junction bases: 9. The CDR3 runs 15 residues. The germline V gene encodes CDR1 SNHLY and CDR2 FYNNEI.

Material for sequencing was peripheral blood. The chain is built from TRBV2 and TRBJ1-5, with 9 positions matching TRBD1. The sequence derives from a woman in her sixties with COVID-19, enrolled during active disease. Written as DNA, the CDR3 is TGTGCCAGCAGAGGAGACAGGGGGAGAATTCAGCCCCAGCATTTT. Its protein is CASRGDRGRIQPQHF.